The subject of this entry is one TCR beta chain. The source of the sample is a study of blood T cell repertoires in COVID-19. This CDR3 has 15 residues. Trimming pared 3 bases from V and 7 bases from J, leaving 19 bases between. Looked up from germline, CDR1 is SGHNT and CDR2 is YYREEE (reference sequence). Measured with immunoSEQ multiplex PCR; TCRdb has only the in-frame clones, and not every one. The sample includes roughly 87,000 clones, 86% of them seen just once. V gene TRBV5-4 combines with J gene TRBJ1-1; D uncertain. The sample comprised peripheral blood. This TCR came from a human donor in a cohort sampled during active COVID-19. The CDR3 coding sequence is TGTGCCAGCAGCTCGGGCGGGGTAAGGGCTTATGAAGCTTTCTTT. Translating gives CASSSGGVRAYEAFF. The whole variable domain, remainder taken from reference TRBV5-4 and TRBJ1-1, is ETGVTQSPTHLIKTRGQQVTLRCSSQSGHNTVSWYQQALGQGPQFIFQYYREEENGRGNFPPRFSGLQFPNYSSELNVNALELDDSALYLCASSSGGVRAYEAFFGQGTRLTVV.